This T cell receptor (beta chain) came from a study of T-cell memory formation after mild COVID-19. Study-level results: Prior to infection, memory already included some responding clones, suggesting cross-reactive memory joined. The study found contracting CD4+ clones mainly in CM and EM and contracting CD8+ clones in EMRA. Day 15 to 85 contracting clones showed balanced CD4/CD8; day 15 to 37 expanders favored CD4+.

Turning to this clonotype: What it recognizes is unknown.

Trimming took 2 bases from V and 3 from J; bases not matched to a gene: 7. The CDR3 loop spans 17 amino acids. Per the germline V gene, CDR1 is SGHAT and CDR2 is FQNNGV. 5'RACE primed from the constant segment yielded TCR alpha and TCR beta cDNA libraries bearing sample barcodes and UMIs. MiXCR, applied by TCRdb to the 5' RACE reads, yields one record per CDR3 protein. Of around 510,000 distinct CDR3 sequences in the sample, 20% to 25% were seen once. The sample comprised PBMCs or a T cell subset sorted from them (not recorded which). The chain employs TRBV11-2 and TRBJ2-3; 11 bases match TRBD2. This sequence was found in an adult woman who had mild COVID-19 (a few samples of this study predate the infection). Cell type and time point are not known. CDR3 in amino acids: CASSLIAGGPRTDTQYF. CDR3 bases: TGTGCCAGCAGCTTAATAGCGGGAGGGCCTCGAACAGATACGCAGTATTTT.